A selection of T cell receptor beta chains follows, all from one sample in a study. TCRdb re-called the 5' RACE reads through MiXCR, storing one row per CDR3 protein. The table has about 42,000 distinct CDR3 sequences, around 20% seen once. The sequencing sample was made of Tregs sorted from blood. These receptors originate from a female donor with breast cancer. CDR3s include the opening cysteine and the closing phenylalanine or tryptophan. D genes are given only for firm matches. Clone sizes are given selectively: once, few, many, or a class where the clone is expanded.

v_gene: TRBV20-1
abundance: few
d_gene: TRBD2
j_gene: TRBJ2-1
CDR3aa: CSARWGGRAVF
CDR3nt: TGCAGTGCTAGATGGGGTGGGAGGGCGGTCTTC

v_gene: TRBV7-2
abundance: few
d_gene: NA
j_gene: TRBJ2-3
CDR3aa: CASSLGVILGTDTQYF
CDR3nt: TGTGCCAGCAGCTTAGGGGTGATTTTGGGCACAGATACGCAGTATTTT

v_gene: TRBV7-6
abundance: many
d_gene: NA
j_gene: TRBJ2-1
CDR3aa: CASRDNEQFF
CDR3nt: TGTGCCAGCAGAGACAATGAGCAGTTCTTC

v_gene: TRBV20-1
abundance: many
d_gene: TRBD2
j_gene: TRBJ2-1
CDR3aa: CSARVGSGSSYNEQFF
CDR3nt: TGCAGTGCTAGAGTCGGTAGCGGGAGCTCCTACAATGAGCAGTTCTTC

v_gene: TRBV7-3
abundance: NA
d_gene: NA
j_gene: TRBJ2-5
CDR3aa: CASSFQGGVETQYF
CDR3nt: TGTGCCAGCAGCTTTCAAGGGGGAGTGGAGACCCAGTACTTC

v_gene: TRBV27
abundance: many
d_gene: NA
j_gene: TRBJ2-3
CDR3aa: CASSRPGRITDTQYF
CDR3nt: TGTGCCAGCAGTCGGCCGGGAAGAATCACAGATACGCAGTATTTT

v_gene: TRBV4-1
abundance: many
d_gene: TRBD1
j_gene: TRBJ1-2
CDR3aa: CASSQGRQGDYGYTF
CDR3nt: TGCGCCAGCAGCCAAGGACGCCAGGGGGACTATGGCTACACCTTC

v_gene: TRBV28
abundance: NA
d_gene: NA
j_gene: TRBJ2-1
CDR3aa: CASSLSDSYNEQFF
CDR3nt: TGTGCCAGCAGTTTGAGCGACTCCTACAATGAGCAGTTCTTC

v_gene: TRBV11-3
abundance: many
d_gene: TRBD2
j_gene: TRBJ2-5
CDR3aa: CASSLGLAGGGQETQYF
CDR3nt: TGTGCCAGCAGCTTGGGACTAGCGGGGGGGGGTCAAGAGACCCAGTACTTC

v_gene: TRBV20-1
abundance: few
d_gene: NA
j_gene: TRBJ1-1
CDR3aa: CGARVLGVPEAFF
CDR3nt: TGCGGTGCTAGAGTGTTGGGGGTGCCTGAAGCTTTCTTT

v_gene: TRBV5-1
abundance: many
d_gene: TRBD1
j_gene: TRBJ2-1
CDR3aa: CASRQGSNEQFF
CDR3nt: TGCGCCAGCAGACAGGGGTCCAATGAGCAGTTCTTC

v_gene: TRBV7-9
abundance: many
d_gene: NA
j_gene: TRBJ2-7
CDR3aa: CASSLVGPAYEQYF
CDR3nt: TGTGCCAGCAGCTTAGTGGGACCCGCCTACGAGCAGTACTTC

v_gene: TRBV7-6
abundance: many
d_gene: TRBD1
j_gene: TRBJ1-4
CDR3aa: CASSSQGAMGNEKLFF
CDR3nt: TGTGCCAGCAGCTCCCAGGGGGCGATGGGAAACGAAAAACTGTTTTTT

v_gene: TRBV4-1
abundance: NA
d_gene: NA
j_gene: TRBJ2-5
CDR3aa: CASSQRTVETQYF
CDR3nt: TGCGCCAGCAGCCAGAGGACAGTTGAGACCCAGTACTTC

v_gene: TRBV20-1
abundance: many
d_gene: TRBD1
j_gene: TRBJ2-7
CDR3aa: CSAREGTAPRFYEQYF
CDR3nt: TGCAGTGCTAGAGAAGGGACAGCTCCTAGATTCTACGAGCAGTACTTC

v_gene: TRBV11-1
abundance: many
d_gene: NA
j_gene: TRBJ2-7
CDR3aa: CASSLDLDEQYF
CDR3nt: TGTGCCAGCAGCTTAGACCTCGACGAGCAGTACTTC

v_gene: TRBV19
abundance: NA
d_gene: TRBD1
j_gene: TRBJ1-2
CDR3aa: CASRPGGGYSYTF
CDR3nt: TGTGCCAGTAGGCCGGGAGGGGGCTATAGCTACACCTTC

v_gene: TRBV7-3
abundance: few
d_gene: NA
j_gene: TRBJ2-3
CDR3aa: CASSLLQGTDTQYF
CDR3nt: TGTGCCAGCAGCTTATTGCAGGGCACAGATACGCAGTATTTT

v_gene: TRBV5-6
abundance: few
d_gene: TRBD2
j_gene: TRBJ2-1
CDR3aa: CASSSTSALINEQSF
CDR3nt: TGTGCCAGCAGCTCTACTAGCGCCTTGATTAATGAGCAGTCCTTC

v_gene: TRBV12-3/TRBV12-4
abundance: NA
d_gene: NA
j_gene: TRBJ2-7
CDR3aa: CASSSLAFQEGEQYF
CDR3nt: TGTGCCAGCAGCAGTCTAGCGTTCCAGGAAGGGGAGCAGTACTTC

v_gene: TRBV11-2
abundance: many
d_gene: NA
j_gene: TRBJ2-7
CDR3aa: CASSLGRNYEQYF
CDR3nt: TGTGCCAGCAGCTTAGGGAGAAACTACGAGCAGTACTTC

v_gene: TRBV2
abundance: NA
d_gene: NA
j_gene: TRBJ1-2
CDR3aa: CASSEFATGWDYGYTF
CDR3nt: TGTGCCAGCAGTGAATTCGCAACAGGGTGGGACTATGGCTACACCTTC

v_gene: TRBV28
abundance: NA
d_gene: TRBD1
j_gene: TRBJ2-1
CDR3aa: CASSTGTGGPMIYNEQFF
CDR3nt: TGTGCCAGCAGTACCGGGACAGGGGGACCTATGATCTACAATGAGCAGTTCTTC

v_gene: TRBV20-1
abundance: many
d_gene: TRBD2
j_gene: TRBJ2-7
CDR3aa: CSARTSDYEQYF
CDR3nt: TGCAGTGCCCGGACTAGCGACTACGAGCAGTACTTC

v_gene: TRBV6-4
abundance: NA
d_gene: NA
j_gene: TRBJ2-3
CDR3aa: CASSDSPGSTDTQYF
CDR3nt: TGTGCCAGCAGTGATAGTCCAGGGAGCACAGATACGCAGTATTTT

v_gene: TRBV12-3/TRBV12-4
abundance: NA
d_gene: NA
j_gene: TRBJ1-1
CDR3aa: CASSSPEGVRTEAFF
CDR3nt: TGTGCCAGCAGTTCTCCCGAGGGGGTGCGGACTGAAGCTTTCTTT

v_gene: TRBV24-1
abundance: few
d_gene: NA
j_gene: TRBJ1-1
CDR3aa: CATSDYEGIKAFF
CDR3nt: TGTGCCACCAGTGATTATGAGGGAATCAAGGCTTTCTTT